The present T cell receptor beta chain was sequenced within a study of post-analysis software for immune sequencing data. Overall study results and limits: Elevated frequency relative to controls characterized four to six TRBV segments in patients, TRBV5-6, TRBV5-1 and TRBV20-1 among them. Significantly lower normalized Chao1 diversity was found in patients with multiple sclerosis relative to controls. F measure clustering grouped samples strongly by preparation batch.

Every TCR beta cDNA library bore unique molecular identifiers. One entry per CDR3 protein, called by TCRdb with MiXCR from the PCR reads. The sample has almost 700,000 distinct CDR3 sequences, approximately 60% seen once. Per germline, CDR1 DFQATT and CDR2 SNEGSKA (reference sequence). The CDR3 sequence is 15 residues long. V was clipped by 5 bases and J by 0 bases, with 14 bases between them. A note on this clonotype: Its specificity is not known.

The chain is built from TRBV20-1 and TRBJ2-1; unclear D gene. The receptor comes from a girl aged 2 to 10 with multiple sclerosis. What was sequenced was blood. CDR3 sequence: CSAPTSVGSYNEQFF. CDR3 bases: TGCAGTGCTCCAACTTCGGTAGGCTCCTACAATGAGCAGTTCTTC.